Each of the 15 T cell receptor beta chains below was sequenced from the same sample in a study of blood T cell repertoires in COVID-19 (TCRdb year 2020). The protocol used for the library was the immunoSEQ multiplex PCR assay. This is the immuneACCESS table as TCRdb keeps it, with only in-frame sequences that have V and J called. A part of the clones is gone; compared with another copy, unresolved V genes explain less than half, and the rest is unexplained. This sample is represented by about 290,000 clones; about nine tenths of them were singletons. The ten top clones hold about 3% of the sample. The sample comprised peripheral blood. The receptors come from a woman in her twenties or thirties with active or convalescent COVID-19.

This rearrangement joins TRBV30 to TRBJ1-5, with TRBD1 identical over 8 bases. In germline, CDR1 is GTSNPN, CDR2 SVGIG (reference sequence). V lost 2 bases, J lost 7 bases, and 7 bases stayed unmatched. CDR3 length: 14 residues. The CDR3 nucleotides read TGTGCCTGGAGTCTCGGACAGGGCGGGCAGCCCCAGCATTTT. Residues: CAWSLGQGGQPQHF.

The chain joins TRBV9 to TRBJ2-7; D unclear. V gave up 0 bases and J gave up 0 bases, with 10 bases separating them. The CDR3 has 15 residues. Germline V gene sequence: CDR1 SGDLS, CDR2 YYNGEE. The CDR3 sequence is CASSVGSEYSYEQYF. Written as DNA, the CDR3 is TGTGCCAGCAGCGTAGGCAGCGAGTACTCCTACGAGCAGTACTTC.

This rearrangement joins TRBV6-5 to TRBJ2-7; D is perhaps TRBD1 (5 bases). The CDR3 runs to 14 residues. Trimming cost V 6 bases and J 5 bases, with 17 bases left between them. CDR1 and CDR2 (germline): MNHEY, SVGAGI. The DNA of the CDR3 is TGTGCCAGCAGACGACCAGGGTCGTGGAACGAGCAGTACTTC. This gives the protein CASRRPGSWNEQYF.

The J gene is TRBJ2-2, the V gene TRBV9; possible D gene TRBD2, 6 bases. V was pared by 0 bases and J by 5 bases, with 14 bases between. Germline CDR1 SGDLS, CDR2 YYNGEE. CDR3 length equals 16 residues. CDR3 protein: CASSVGLDPSTGELFF. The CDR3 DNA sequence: TGTGCCAGCAGCGTAGGACTAGACCCGAGTACCGGGGAGCTGTTTTTT.

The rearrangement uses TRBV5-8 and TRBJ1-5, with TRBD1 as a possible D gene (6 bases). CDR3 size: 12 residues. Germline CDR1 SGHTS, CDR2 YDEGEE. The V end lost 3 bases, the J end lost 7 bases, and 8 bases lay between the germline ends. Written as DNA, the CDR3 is TGTGCCAGCAGCTCAGGGGTCCAGCCCCAGCATTTT. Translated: CASSSGVQPQHF.

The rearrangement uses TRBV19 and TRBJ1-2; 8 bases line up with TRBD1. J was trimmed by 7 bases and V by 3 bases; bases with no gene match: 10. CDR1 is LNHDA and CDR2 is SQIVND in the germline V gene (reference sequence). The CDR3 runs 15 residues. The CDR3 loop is CASSIVDRGLGGYTF. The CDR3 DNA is TGTGCCAGTAGTATTGTCGACAGGGGATTAGGTGGCTACACCTTC. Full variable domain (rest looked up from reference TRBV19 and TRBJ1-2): DGGITQSPKYLFRKEGQNVTLSCEQNLNHDAMYWYRQDPGQGLRLIYYSQIVNDFQKGDIAEGYSVSREKKESFPLTVTSAQKNPTAFYLCASSIVDRGLGGYTFGSGTRLTVV.

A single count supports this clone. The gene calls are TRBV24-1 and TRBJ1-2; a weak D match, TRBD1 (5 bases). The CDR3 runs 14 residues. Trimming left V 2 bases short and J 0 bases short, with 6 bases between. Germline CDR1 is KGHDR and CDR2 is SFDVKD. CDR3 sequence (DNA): TGTGCCACCAGTGATTCCAGGGCTAACTATGGCTACACCTTC. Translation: CATSDSRANYGYTF.

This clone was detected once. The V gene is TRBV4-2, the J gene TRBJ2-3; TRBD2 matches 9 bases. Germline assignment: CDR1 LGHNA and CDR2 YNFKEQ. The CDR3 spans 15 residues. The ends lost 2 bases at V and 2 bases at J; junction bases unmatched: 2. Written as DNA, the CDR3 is TGTGCCAGCAGCCAATTAGCGGGGGACACAGATACGCAGTATTTT. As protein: CASSQLAGDTDTQYF.

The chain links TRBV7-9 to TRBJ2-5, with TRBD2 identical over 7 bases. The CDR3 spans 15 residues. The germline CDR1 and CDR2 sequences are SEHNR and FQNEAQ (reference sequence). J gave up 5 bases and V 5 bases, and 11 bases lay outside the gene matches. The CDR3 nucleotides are TGTGCCAGCAGCCGCCGGGGGGAAGCTATGGAGACCCAGTACTTC. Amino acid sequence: CASSRRGEAMETQYF.

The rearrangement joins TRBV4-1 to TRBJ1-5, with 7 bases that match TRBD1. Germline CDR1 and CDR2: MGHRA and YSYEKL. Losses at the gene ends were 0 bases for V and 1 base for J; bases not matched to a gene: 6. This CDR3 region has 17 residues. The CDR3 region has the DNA TGCGCCAGCAGCCAAGATGGGATGGGACAGAGCAATCAGCCCCAGCATTTT. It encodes CASSQDGMGQSNQPQHF.

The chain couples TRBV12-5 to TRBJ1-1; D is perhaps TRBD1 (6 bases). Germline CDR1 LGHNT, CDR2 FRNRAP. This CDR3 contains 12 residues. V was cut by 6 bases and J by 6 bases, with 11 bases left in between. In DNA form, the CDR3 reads TGTGCTAGTGGACGTGGGGGCTCTGAAGCTTTCTTT. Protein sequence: CASGRGGSEAFF.

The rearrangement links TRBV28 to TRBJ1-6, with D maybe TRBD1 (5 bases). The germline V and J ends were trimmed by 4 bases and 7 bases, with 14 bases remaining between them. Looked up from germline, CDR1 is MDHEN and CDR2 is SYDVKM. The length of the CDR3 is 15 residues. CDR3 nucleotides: TGTGCCAGCAGTTGGACGGGGGGGTACAATTCACCCCTCCACTTT. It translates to CASSWTGGYNSPLHF.

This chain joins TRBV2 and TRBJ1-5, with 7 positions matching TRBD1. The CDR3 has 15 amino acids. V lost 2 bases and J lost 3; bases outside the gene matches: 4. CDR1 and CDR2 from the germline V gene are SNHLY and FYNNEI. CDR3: CASSEWDRDNQPQHF. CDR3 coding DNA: TGTGCCAGCAGTGAATGGGACAGAGACAATCAGCCCCAGCATTTT.

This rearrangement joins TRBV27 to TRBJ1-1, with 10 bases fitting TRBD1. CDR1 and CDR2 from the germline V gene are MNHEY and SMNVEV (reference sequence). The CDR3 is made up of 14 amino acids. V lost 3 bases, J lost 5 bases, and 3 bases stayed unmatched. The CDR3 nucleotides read TGTGCCAGCAGTTTTGACAGGGGGCGTACTGAAGCTTTCTTT. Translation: CASSFDRGRTEAFF.

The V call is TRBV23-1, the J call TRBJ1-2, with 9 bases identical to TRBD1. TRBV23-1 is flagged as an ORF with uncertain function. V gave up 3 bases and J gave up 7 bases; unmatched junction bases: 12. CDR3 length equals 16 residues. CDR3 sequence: CASSHSGHRGRGGYTF. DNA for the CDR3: TGCGCCAGCAGTCATTCGGGGCACAGGGGGCGAGGTGGCTACACCTTC.